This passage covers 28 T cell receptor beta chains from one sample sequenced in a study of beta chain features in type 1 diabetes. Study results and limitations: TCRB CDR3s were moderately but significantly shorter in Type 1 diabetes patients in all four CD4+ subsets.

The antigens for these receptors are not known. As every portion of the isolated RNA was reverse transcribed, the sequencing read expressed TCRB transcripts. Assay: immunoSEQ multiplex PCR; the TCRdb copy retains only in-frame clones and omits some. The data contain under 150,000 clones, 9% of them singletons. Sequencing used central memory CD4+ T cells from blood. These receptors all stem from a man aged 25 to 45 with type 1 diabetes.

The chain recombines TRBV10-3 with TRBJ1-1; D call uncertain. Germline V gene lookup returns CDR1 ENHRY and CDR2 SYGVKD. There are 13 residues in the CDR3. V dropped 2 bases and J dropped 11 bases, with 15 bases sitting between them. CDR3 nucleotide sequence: TGTGCCATCAGTGAGCCTACGGACTTCGGGGCTTTCTTT. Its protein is CAISEPTDFGAFF.

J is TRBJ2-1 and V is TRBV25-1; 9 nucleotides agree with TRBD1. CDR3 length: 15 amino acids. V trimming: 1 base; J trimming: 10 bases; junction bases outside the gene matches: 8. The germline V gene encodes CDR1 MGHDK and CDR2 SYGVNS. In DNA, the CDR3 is TGTGCCAGCAGTGAATTCGGGACAGGGTTAGGCGAGCAGTTCTTC. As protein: CASSEFGTGLGEQFF.

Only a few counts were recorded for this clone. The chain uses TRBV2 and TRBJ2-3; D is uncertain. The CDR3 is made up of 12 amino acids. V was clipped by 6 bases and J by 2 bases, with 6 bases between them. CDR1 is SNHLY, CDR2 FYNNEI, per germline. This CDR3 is CASREITDTQYF. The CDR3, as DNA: TGTGCCAGCAGGGAGATCACAGATACGCAGTATTTT. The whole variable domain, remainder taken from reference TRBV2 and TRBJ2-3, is EPEVTQTPSHQVTQMGQEVILRCVPISNHLYFYWYRQILGQKVEFLVSFYNNEISEKSEIFDDQFSVERPDGSNFTLKIRSTKLEDSAMYFCASREITDTQYFGPGTRLTVL.

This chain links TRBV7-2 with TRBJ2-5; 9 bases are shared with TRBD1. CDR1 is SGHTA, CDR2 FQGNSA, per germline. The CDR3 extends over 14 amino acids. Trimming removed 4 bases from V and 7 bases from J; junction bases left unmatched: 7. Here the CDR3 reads CASSSDRGVGTQYF. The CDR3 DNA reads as TGTGCCAGCAGCTCGGACAGGGGAGTAGGGACCCAGTACTTC.

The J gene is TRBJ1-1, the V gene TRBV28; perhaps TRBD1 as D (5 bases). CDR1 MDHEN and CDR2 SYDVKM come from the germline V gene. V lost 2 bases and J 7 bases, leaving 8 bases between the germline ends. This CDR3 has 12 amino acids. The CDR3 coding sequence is TGTGCCAGCAGTTTAGACAGCCTTGAAGCTTTCTTT. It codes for CASSLDSLEAFF. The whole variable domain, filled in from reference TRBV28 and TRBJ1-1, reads DVKVTQSSRYLVKRTGEKVFLECVQDMDHENMFWYRQDPGLGLRLIYFSYDVKMKEKGDIPEGYSVSREKKERFSLILESASTNQTSMYLCASSLDSLEAFFGQGTRLTVV.

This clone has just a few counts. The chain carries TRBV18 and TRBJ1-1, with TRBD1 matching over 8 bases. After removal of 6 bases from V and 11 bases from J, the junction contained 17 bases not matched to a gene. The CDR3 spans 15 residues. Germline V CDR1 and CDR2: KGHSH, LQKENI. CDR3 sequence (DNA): TGTGCCAGCTCCCGGGACGACAGGGGAGGATCGGGCGCTTTCTTT. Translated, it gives CASSRDDRGGSGAFF.

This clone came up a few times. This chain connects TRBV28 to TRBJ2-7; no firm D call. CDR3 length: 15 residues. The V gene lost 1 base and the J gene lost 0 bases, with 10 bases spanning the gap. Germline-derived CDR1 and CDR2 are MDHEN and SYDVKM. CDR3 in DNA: TGTGCCAGCAGTTTATCCAATCCCCCCTCCTACGAGCAGTACTTC. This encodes CASSLSNPPSYEQYF.

CDR3 bases: TGTGCCAGCAGTCCCCCTCGACTAGCGGGGTTCTATGAGCAGTTCTTC. Residues: CASSPPRLAGFYEQFF. The genes are TRBV28 and TRBJ2-1; 11 bases are a match to TRBD2. Germline-derived CDR1 and CDR2 are MDHEN and SYDVKM. This CDR3 contains 16 residues. V dropped 5 bases and J dropped 8; count of bases not matched to a gene: 11. Using reference TRBV28 and TRBJ2-1 for the parts outside the CDR3, the full variable domain is DVKVTQSSRYLVKRTGEKVFLECVQDMDHENMFWYRQDPGLGLRLIYFSYDVKMKEKGDIPEGYSVSREKKERFSLILESASTNQTSMYLCASSPPRLAGFYEQFFGPGTRLTVL.

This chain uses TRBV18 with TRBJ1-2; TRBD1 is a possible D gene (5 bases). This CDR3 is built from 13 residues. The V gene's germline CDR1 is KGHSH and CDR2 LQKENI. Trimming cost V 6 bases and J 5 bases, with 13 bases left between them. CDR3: CASSPRGRYGYTF. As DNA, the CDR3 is TGTGCCAGCTCGCCTAGGGGCAGGTATGGCTACACCTTC.

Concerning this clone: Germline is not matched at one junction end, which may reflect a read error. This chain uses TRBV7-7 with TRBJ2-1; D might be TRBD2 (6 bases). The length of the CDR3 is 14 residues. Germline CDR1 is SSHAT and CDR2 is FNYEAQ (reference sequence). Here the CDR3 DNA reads TGTGCTAGCAGCGTCGACGGGGGAGACAATGAGCAGTTCTTC. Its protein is CASSVDGGDNEQFF.

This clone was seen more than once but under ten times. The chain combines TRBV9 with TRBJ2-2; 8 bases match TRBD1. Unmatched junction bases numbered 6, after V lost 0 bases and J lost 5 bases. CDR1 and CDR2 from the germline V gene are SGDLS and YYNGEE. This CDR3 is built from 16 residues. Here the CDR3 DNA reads TGTGCCAGCAGCGTAGATGGACAGGGTAGGACCGGGGAGCTGTTTTTT. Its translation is CASSVDGQGRTGELFF. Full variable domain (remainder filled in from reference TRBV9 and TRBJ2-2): DSGVTQTPKHLITATGQRVTLRCSPRSGDLSVYWYQQSLDQGLQFLIQYYNGEERAKGNILERFSAQQFPDLHSELNLSSLELGDSALYFCASSVDGQGRTGELFFGEGSRLTVL.

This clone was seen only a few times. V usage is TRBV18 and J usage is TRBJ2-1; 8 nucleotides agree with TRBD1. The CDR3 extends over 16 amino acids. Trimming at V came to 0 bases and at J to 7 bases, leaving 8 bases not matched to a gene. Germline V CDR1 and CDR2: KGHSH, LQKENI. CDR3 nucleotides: TGTGCCAGCTCACCACCTAGCAGGGGGCGAGGGAATGAGCAGTTCTTC. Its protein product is CASSPPSRGRGNEQFF.

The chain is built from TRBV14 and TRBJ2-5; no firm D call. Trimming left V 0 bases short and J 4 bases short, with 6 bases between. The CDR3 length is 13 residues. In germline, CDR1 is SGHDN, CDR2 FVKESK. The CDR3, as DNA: TGTGCCAGCAGCCAAGATGCCGGAGAGACCCAGTACTTC. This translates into CASSQDAGETQYF.

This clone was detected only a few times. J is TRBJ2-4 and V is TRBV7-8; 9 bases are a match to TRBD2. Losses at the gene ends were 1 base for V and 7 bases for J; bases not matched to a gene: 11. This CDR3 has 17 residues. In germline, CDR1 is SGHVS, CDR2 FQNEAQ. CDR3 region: CASSLGLAGRRGNIQYF. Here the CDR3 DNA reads TGTGCCAGCAGCTTAGGGCTAGCGGGGCGACGAGGGAACATTCAGTACTTC.

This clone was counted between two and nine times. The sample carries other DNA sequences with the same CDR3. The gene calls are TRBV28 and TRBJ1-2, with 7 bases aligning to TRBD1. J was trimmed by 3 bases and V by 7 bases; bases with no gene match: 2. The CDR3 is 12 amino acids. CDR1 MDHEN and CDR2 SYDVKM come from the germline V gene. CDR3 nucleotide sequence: TGTGCCAGCACCACAGGGGACTATGGCTACACCTTC. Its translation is CASTTGDYGYTF.

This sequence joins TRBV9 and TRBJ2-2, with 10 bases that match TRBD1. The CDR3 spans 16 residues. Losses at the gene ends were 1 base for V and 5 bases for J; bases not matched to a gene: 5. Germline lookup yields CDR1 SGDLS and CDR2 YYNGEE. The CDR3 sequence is CASSVSGTGVTGELFF. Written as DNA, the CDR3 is TGTGCCAGCAGCGTATCCGGGACAGGGGTGACCGGGGAGCTGTTTTTT.

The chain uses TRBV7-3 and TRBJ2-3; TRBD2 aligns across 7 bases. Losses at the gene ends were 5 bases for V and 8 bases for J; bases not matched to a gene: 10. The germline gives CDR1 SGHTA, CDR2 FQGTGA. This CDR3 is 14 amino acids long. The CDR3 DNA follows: TGTGCCAGCAGCCCTCAAGAGCGGGGTGGTACGCAGTATTTT. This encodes CASSPQERGGTQYF.

CDR3 region: CASSREWTSSYEQYF. CDR3 sequence (DNA): TGCGCCAGCAGCCGGGAATGGACTAGCTCCTACGAGCAGTACTTC. V usage is TRBV4-3 and J usage is TRBJ2-7; 7 bases are shared with TRBD2. The CDR3 has 15 residues. Germline CDR1 is LGHNA and CDR2 is YSLEER. The junction had 6 bases not matched to a gene; V was cut back by 4 bases and J by 0 bases.

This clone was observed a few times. The CDR3 sequence: CASSTRTGGNSPLHF. DNA of the CDR3: TGTGCCAGCAGCACCAGGACAGGGGGAAATTCACCCCTCCACTTT. The chain uses TRBV11-2 and TRBJ1-6, with 10 bases aligning to TRBD1. CDR3 length: 15 amino acids. The V gene's germline CDR1 is SGHAT and CDR2 FQNNGV. With 5 bases clipped from V and 7 bases from J, the junction kept 5 bases outside the gene matches.

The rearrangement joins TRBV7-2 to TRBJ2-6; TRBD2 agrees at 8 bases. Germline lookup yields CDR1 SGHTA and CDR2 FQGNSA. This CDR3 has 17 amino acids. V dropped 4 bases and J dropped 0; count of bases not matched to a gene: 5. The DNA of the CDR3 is TGTGCCAGCAGCTACAGCGGGGGAAGCTCTGGGGCCAACGTCCTGACTTTC. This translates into CASSYSGGSSGANVLTF.

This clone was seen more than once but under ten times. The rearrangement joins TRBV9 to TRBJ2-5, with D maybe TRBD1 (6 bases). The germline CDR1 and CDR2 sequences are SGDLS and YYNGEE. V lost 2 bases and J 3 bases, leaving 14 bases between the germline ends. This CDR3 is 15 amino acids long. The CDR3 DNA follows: TGTGCCAGCAGCGTGGCCTCAGGGGAGAAAGAGACCCAGTACTTC. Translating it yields CASSVASGEKETQYF.

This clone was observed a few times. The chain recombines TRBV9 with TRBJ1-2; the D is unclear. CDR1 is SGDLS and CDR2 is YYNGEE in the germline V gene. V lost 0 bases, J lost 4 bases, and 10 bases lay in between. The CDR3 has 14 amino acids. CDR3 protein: CASSVGNSGYGYTF. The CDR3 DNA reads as TGTGCCAGCAGCGTAGGGAATTCAGGCTATGGCTACACCTTC.

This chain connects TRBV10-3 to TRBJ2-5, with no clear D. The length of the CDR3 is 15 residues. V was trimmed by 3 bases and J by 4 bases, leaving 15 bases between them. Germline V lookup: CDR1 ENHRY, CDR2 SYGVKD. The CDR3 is CAISDSVEPGETQYF. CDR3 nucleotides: TGTGCCATCAGTGACTCCGTTGAGCCAGGAGAGACCCAGTACTTC.

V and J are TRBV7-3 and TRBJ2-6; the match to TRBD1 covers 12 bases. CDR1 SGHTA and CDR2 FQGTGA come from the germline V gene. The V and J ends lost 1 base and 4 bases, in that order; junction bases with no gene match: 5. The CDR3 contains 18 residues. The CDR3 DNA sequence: TGTGCCAGCAGCTTAAAGGGACAGGGGGCGACGGGGGCCAACGTCCTGACTTTC. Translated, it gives CASSLKGQGATGANVLTF.

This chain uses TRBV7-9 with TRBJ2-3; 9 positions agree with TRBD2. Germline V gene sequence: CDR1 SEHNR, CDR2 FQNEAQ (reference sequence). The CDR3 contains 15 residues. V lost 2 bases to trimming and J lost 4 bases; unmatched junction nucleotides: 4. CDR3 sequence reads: CASSLMGGGADTQYF. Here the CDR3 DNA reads TGTGCCAGCAGCTTAATGGGCGGGGGGGCAGATACGCAGTATTTT.

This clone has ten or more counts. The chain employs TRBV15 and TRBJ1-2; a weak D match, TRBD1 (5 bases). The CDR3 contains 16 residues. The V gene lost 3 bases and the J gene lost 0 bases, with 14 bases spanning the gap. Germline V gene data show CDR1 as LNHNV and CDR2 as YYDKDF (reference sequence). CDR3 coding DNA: TGTGCCACCAGCAGGACAGAAGGACGTGCTAACTATGGCTACACCTTC. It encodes CATSRTEGRANYGYTF.

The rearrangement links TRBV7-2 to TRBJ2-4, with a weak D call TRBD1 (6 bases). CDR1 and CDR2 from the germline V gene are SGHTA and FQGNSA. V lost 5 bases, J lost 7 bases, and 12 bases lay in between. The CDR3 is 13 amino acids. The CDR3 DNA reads TGTGCCAGCAGCACACAGGGCAGCAACATTCAGTACTTC. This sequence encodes CASSTQGSNIQYF.

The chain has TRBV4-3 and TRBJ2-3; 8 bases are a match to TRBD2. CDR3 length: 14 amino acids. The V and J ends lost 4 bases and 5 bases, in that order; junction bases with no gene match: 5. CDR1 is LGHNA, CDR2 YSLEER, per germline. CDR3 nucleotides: TGCGCCAGCAGCCTAGCGGGGCTGGGAGATACGCAGTATTTT. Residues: CASSLAGLGDTQYF.